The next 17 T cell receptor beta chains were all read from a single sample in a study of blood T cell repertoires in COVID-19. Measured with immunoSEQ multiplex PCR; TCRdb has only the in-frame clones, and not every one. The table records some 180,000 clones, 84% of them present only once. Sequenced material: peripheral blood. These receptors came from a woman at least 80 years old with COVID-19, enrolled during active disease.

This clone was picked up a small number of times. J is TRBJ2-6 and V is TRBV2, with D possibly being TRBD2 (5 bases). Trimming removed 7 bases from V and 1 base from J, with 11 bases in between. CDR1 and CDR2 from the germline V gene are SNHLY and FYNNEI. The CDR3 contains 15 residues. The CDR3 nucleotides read TGTGCCAGCACCGCTCGGGGATCTGGGGCCAACGTCCTGACTTTC. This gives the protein CASTARGSGANVLTF.

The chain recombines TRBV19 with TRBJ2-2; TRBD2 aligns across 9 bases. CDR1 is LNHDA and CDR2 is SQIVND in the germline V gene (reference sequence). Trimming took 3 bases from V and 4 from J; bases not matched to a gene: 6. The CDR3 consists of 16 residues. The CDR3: CASSIPAGGSTGELFF. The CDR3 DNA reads TGTGCCAGTAGTATTCCAGCGGGGGGAAGCACCGGGGAGCTGTTTTTT. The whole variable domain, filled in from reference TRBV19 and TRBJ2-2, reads DGGITQSPKYLFRKEGQNVTLSCEQNLNHDAMYWYRQDPGQGLRLIYYSQIVNDFQKGDIAEGYSVSREKKESFPLTVTSAQKNPTAFYLCASSIPAGGSTGELFFGEGSRLTVL.

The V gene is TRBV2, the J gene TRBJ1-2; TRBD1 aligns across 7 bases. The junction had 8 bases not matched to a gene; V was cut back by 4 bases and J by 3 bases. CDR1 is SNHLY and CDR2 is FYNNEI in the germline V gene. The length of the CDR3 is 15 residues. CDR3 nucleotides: TGTGCCAGCAGTGGACAGGGTAAGGGGTACTATGGCTACACCTTC. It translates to CASSGQGKGYYGYTF.

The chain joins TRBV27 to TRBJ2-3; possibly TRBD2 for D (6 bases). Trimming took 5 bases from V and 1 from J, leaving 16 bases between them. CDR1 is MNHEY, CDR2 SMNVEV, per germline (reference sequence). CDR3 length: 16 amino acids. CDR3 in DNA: TGTGCCAGCAGTCAATGGGGGGAGGTTCGCACAGATACGCAGTATTTT. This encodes CASSQWGEVRTDTQYF.

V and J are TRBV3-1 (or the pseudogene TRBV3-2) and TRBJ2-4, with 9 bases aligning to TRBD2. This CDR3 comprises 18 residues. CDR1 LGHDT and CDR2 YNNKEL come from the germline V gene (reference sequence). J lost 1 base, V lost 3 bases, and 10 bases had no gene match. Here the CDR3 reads CASSQTIAGARAKNIQYF. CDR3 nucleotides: TGTGCCAGCAGCCAGACTATAGCGGGAGCTCGGGCCAAAAACATTCAGTACTTC.

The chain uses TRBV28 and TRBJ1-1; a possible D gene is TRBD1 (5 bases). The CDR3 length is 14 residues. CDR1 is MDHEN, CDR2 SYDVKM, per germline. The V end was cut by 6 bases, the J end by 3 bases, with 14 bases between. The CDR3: CASSTDTWDTEAFF. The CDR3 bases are TGTGCCAGCAGCACGGACACTTGGGACACTGAAGCTTTCTTT.

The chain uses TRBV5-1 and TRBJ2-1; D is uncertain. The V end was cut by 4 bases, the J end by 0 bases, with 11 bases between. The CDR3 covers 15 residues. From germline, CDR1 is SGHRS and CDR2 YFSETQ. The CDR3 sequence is CASSPDMSSYNEQFF. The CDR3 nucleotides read TGCGCCAGCAGCCCAGACATGAGCTCCTACAATGAGCAGTTCTTC.

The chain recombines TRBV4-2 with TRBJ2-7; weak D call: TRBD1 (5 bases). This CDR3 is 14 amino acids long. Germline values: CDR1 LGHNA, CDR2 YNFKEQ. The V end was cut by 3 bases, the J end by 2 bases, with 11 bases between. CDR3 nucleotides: TGTGCCAGCAGCCAGCAGGGTTTTGCCTACGAGCAGTACTTC. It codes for CASSQQGFAYEQYF.

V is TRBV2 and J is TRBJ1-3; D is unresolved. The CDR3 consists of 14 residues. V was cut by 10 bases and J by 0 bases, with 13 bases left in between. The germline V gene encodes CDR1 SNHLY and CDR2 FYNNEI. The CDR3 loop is CATIGGFSGNTIYF. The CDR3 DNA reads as TGTGCCACCATAGGCGGTTTCTCTGGAAACACCATATATTTT. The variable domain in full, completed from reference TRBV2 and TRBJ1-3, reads EPEVTQTPSHQVTQMGQEVILRCVPISNHLYFYWYRQILGQKVEFLVSFYNNEISEKSEIFDDQFSVERPDGSNFTLKIRSTKLEDSAMYFCATIGGFSGNTIYFGEGSWLTVV.

The CDR3 region has the DNA TGTGCCAGCAGTGAGGGGACTTACCTACTGAGAAACTATGGCTACACCTTC. This sequence encodes CASSEGTYLLRNYGYTF. The chain employs TRBV6-4 and TRBJ1-2; tentatively, D is TRBD1 (5 bases). Germline assignment: CDR1 MRHNA and CDR2 SNTAGT. Trimming stripped 3 bases from V and 2 bases from J, with 19 bases between. The CDR3 sequence is 17 residues long.

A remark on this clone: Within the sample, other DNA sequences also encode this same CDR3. Written as DNA, the CDR3 is TGTGCCAGCAGCCAGGGGGGGGGAGATACGCAGTATTTT. Its protein is CASSQGGGDTQYF. This chain uses TRBV3-1 (or the pseudogene TRBV3-2) with TRBJ2-3; 7 nucleotides align to TRBD2. The length of the CDR3 is 13 residues. Germline CDR1 reads LGHDT; CDR2 reads YNNKEL (reference sequence). The J segment lost 5 bases and the V segment lost 3 bases, leaving 2 bases of the junction unmatched.

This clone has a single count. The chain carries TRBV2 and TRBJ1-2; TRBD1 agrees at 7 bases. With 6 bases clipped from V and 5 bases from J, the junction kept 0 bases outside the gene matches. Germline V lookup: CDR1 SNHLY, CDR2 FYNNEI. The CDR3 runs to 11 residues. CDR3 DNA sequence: TGTGCCAGCAGGGGACAGTATGGCTACACCTTC. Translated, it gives CASRGQYGYTF.

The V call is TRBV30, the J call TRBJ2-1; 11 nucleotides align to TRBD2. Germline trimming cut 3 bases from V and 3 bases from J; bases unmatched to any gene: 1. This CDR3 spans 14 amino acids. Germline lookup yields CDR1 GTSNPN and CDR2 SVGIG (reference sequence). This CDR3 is CAWRTSGNYNEQFF. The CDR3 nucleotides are TGTGCCTGGAGGACTAGCGGGAACTACAATGAGCAGTTCTTC.

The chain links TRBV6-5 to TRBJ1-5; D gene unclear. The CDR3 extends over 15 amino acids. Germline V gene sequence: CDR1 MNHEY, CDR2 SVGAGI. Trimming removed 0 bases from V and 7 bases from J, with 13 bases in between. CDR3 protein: CASSYSSGMGQPQHF. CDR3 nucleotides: TGTGCCAGCAGTTACTCATCGGGGATGGGGCAGCCCCAGCATTTT.

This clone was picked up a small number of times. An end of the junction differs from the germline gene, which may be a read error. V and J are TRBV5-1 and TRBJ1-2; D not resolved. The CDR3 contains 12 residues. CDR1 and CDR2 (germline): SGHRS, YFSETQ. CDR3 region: CASSNANYGYTF. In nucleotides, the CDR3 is TGCGCCAGCAGCAACGCTAATTATGGCTACACCTTC.

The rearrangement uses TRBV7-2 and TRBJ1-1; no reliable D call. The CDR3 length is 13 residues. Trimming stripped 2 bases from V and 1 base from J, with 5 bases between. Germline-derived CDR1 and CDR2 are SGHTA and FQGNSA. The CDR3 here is CASSLRRNTEAFF. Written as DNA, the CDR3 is TGTGCCAGCAGCTTACGGAGGAACACTGAAGCTTTCTTT.

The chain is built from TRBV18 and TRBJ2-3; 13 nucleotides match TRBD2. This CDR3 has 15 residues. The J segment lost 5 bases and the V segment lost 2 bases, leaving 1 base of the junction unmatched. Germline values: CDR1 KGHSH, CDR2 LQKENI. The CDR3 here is CASSPGLAGEDTQYF. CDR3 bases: TGTGCCAGCTCACCAGGACTAGCGGGGGAAGATACGCAGTATTTT.